The clone carrying this T cell receptor beta chain was seen at least ten times. The data originate from a study of T cells after yellow fever vaccination. Germline-derived CDR1 and CDR2 are MNHNS and SASEGT. Trimming removed 4 bases at V and 8 bases at J, with 8 bases between. The CDR3 runs to 11 residues. TCRdb independently ran MiXCR on the 5' RACE reads; one entry per CDR3 protein. Of some 160,000 distinct CDR3 sequences in the sample, around 7.2% are singletons; the top ten hold approximately 2.4%. The sequences come from CD4+ T cells sorted from PBMCs, collected less than 6 days after the first yellow fever vaccination. The receptor was derived from a man between 18 and 29 years old who received the YFV17D yellow fever vaccine. This chain links TRBV6-1 with TRBJ1-1, with D unresolved. The CDR3 sequence is CASSAGREAFF. The DNA of the CDR3 is TGTGCCAGCAGTGCCGGGCGAGAAGCTTTCTTT.